This T cell receptor (beta chain) was identified in a study of CD8 T cells in ankylosing spondylitis. Study findings and constraints: Researchers reportedly found disease-linked clones significantly enriched in matched ankylosing spondylitis synovial fluid. A motif in TCR beta, a set of 8 or 9 highly homologous variants, appeared characteristic of ankylosing spondylitis blood.

From the 5' RACE reads, TCRdb called clonotypes with MiXCR, one entry per CDR3 protein. The table has some 200,000 distinct CDR3 sequences, under 30% seen once. This clonotype was seen a handful of times. Its target is not known. CDR3 length: 13 residues. Unmatched junction bases numbered 3, after V lost 3 bases and J lost 3 bases. The germline gives CDR1 DFQATT, CDR2 SNEGSKA (reference sequence). Sequenced sample: blood, either unsorted or a sorted T cell fraction (not recorded which). V is TRBV20-1 and J is TRBJ2-7, with 9 bases that match TRBD1. The TCR originated in a male donor with ankylosing spondylitis or in good health (not recorded which). DNA of the CDR3: TGCAGTGCTAGCGACAGGGGGTTCTACGAGCAGTACTTC. Translation: CSASDRGFYEQYF.